This passage covers 17 T cell receptor beta chains from one sample sequenced in a study of response to subunit inactivated influenza vaccine. From the RT-PCR reads, TCRdb called clonotypes with MiXCR, one entry per CDR3 protein. The data show roughly 620,000 distinct CDR3 sequences, 11% seen once. These data also formed part of another study, on T cells expressing NK-cell markers. This second study says: TCR beta libraries carry UMIs added by 5'RACE template switching.

The specimen was PBMCs from blood, collected on the day of vaccination. Receptors were obtained from a man aged 45-65 years who received an inactivated influenza vaccine.

The sample holds many counts of this clonotype. The V call is TRBV7-9, the J call TRBJ1-4; perhaps TRBD1 as D (6 bases). Trimming removed 1 base at V and 3 bases at J, with 12 bases between. The CDR3 contains 16 residues. CDR1 and CDR2 from the germline V gene are SEHNR and FQNEAQ (reference sequence). The CDR3 here is CASSLGEDSSNEKLFF. CDR3 in DNA: TGTGCCAGCAGCTTAGGGGAGGACAGTTCTAATGAAAAACTGTTTTTT.

The V call is TRBV4-1, the J call TRBJ2-3; tentatively, D is TRBD1 (6 bases). CDR1 is MGHRA and CDR2 is YSYEKL in the germline V gene. V lost 0 bases and J lost 0, with 10 bases in between. CDR3 length equals 16 residues. This CDR3 is CASSQEDRFSTDTQYF. CDR3 DNA sequence: TGCGCCAGCAGCCAAGAAGACAGGTTTAGCACAGATACGCAGTATTTT.

The chain has TRBV3-1 and TRBJ1-1; 8 bases are a match to TRBD1. Germline lookup yields CDR1 LGHDT and CDR2 YNNKEL (reference sequence). Germline trimming cut 3 bases from V and 8 bases from J; bases unmatched to any gene: 5. CDR3 size: 13 residues. CDR3 DNA: TGTGCCAGCAGCCAGGTCGACAGGGGAGAAGCTTTCTTT. Amino acids: CASSQVDRGEAFF.

CDR3 sequence (DNA): TGTGCCACCACTAGCGGGAAGTCGGGGAATGAGCAGTTCTTC. Amino acids: CATTSGKSGNEQFF. V and J are TRBV24-1 and TRBJ2-1; 9 positions agree with TRBD2. The V gene end was trimmed by 8 bases and the J gene end by 7 bases; junction bases not matched to a gene: 8. Germline V gene sequence: CDR1 KGHDR, CDR2 SFDVKD. The CDR3 is made up of 14 amino acids.

J is TRBJ2-5 and V is TRBV29-1; tentatively, D is TRBD2 (5 bases). Germline V lookup: CDR1 SQVTM, CDR2 ANQGSEA. Trimming took off 7 bases at V and 3 bases at J, with 12 bases between the two ends. CDR3 length: 12 amino acids. CDR3 region: CSGGQREETQYF. CDR3 sequence (DNA): TGCAGCGGAGGGCAGAGAGAAGAGACCCAGTACTTC.

There are a few counts of this clonotype. The chain couples TRBV15 to TRBJ1-1, with 8 bases lining up with TRBD1. The germline V gene encodes CDR1 LNHNV and CDR2 YYDKDF (reference sequence). The length of the CDR3 is 15 residues. The V and J ends lost 2 bases and 4 bases, in that order; junction bases with no gene match: 6. The CDR3 sequence: CATSRKDRAGTEAFF. The CDR3 DNA sequence: TGTGCCACCAGCAGAAAGGACAGGGCGGGCACTGAAGCTTTCTTT.

The chain joins TRBV6-5 to TRBJ2-2, with a possible D match to TRBD2 (6 bases). This CDR3 has 15 residues. The germline gives CDR1 MNHEY, CDR2 SVGAGI. With 4 bases removed from V and 6 bases from J, the gap between germline ends came to 15 bases. The CDR3 nucleotides read TGTGCCAGCAGTTTCGATGGACTAAAAGCCGGGGAGCTGTTTTTT. It translates to CASSFDGLKAGELFF.

This clonotype occurred many times. The DNA for the CDR3 is TGCAGTGCTAGAGTGGTTAGGGGTGGAACTAATGAAAAACTGTTTTTT. This codes for CSARVVRGGTNEKLFF. The genes are TRBV20-1 and TRBJ1-4; possible D gene TRBD1, 5 bases. V dropped 1 base and J dropped 1 base, with 13 bases sitting between them. This CDR3 region has 16 residues. In germline, CDR1 is DFQATT, CDR2 SNEGSKA (reference sequence).

This clonotype was observed at least ten times. The CDR3 is CASSLSLYEQYF. CDR3 in DNA: TGTGCCAGCAGCCTCTCCCTCTACGAGCAGTACTTC. The chain joins TRBV3-1 to TRBJ2-7; the D is unclear. V was shortened by 4 bases and J by 3 bases, with 7 bases between the two germline ends. Looked up from germline, CDR1 is LGHDT and CDR2 is YNNKEL (reference sequence). The CDR3 length is 12 residues.

J is TRBJ2-2 and V is TRBV30, with D possibly being TRBD2 (6 bases). This CDR3 has 13 residues. Germline assignment: CDR1 GTSNPN and CDR2 SVGIG (reference sequence). The V and J ends lost 5 bases and 7 bases respectively, with 14 bases between them. CDR3 protein: CAWYRDFDGELFF. For the CDR3, the DNA is TGTGCCTGGTACCGGGACTTCGACGGGGAGCTGTTTTTT.

This clonotype has only a few counts. The V and J genes are TRBV4-3 and TRBJ2-7; TRBD2 agrees at 14 bases. Per germline, CDR1 LGHNA and CDR2 YSLEER. The CDR3 covers 15 residues. With 4 bases clipped from V and 5 bases from J, the junction kept 4 bases outside the gene matches. The chain's CDR3 is CASSRTSGRSHEQYF. CDR3 DNA sequence: TGCGCCAGCAGCCGGACTAGCGGGAGGTCCCACGAGCAGTACTTC.

This clonotype was detected a few times. This chain joins TRBV20-1 and TRBJ2-3, with D possibly matching TRBD1 (5 bases). The CDR3 consists of 13 residues. V was trimmed by 3 bases and J by 0 bases, leaving 7 bases between them. Looked up from germline, CDR1 is DFQATT and CDR2 is SNEGSKA (reference sequence). CDR3 in amino acids: CSASDSSTDTQYF. CDR3 sequence (DNA): TGCAGTGCTAGTGACAGCAGCACAGATACGCAGTATTTT.

For the CDR3, the DNA is TGTGCCAGCAGCCAAGGGGGGACAGGGGACGAGCAGTACTTC. It codes for CASSQGGTGDEQYF. The chain couples TRBV3-1 to TRBJ2-7; TRBD1 matches at 10 bases. Germline assignment: CDR1 LGHDT and CDR2 YNNKEL (reference sequence). There are 14 residues in the CDR3. Trimming at V came to 1 base and at J to 5 bases, leaving 2 bases not matched to a gene.

V gene TRBV6-2 or TRBV6-3 combines with J gene TRBJ2-2, with TRBD1 identical over 8 bases. The CDR3 has 13 amino acids. The J segment lost 5 bases and the V segment lost 10 bases, leaving 6 bases of the junction unmatched. Germline assignment: CDR1 MNHEY and CDR2 SVGEGT. The DNA of the CDR3 is TGTGCCACAGGACAGGGTAATACCGGGGAGCTGTTTTTT. This gives the protein CATGQGNTGELFF.

In its sample, this clonotype was seen a few times. The chain joins TRBV6-6 to TRBJ2-1; TRBD2 agrees at 7 bases. The CDR3 covers 13 residues. V dropped 8 bases and J dropped 1; count of bases not matched to a gene: 2. Germline assignment: CDR1 MNHNY and CDR2 SVGAGI (reference sequence). The CDR3 loop reads CASGEGSYNEQFF. The CDR3 nucleotides read TGTGCCAGCGGGGAGGGGTCCTACAATGAGCAGTTCTTC.

The rearrangement links TRBV24-1 to TRBJ2-1; no firm D call. This CDR3 contains 16 residues. V lost 3 bases to trimming and J lost 3 bases, with 14 bases between them. Germline CDR1 KGHDR, CDR2 SFDVKD. CDR3 sequence reads: CATSDALALGYNEQFF. Written as DNA, the CDR3 is TGTGCCACCAGTGATGCTCTGGCCTTAGGCTACAATGAGCAGTTCTTC.

This chain joins TRBV2 and TRBJ1-5, with TRBD1 matching over 9 bases. V lost 9 bases, J lost 7 bases, and 7 bases stayed unmatched. Per the germline V gene, CDR1 is SNHLY and CDR2 is FYNNEI. CDR3 length: 13 amino acids. CDR3 coding DNA: TGTGCCAGTCTCCGGGACAGGGACCAGCCCCAGCATTTT. It translates to CASLRDRDQPQHF.